The 19 T cell receptor beta chains given below trace back to one sample, sequenced in a study of blood T cell repertoires in COVID-19. Sequencing was performed with immunoSEQ multiplex PCR; in TCRdb, only in-frame clones are kept and a portion is missing. Of around 290,000 clones in the sample, 86% were seen once. Input material: peripheral blood. The receptors originated from a woman aged 70 to 79 with COVID-19, enrolled during active disease.

The genes are TRBV28 and TRBJ2-1; D may be TRBD1 (6 bases). CDR1 MDHEN and CDR2 SYDVKM come from the germline V gene. The length of the CDR3 is 12 residues. V was pared by 11 bases and J by 5 bases, with 13 bases between. The CDR3, as DNA: TGTGCCTGGGGGACACTAAACAATGAGCAGTTCTTC. Translation gives CAWGTLNNEQFF.

The gene calls are TRBV6-5 and TRBJ1-2, with D perhaps matching TRBD1 (5 bases). This CDR3 is built from 13 residues. Trimming removed 0 bases at V and 5 bases at J, with 7 bases between. Germline CDR1 MNHEY, CDR2 SVGAGI. CDR3 loop: CASSYSAGYGYTF. The CDR3, as DNA: TGTGCCAGCAGTTACTCTGCAGGGTATGGCTACACCTTC.

The J gene is TRBJ1-1, the V gene TRBV5-1, with 9 bases fitting TRBD1. The CDR3 consists of 18 residues. V shed 4 bases and J 3 bases; nucleotides not matched to a gene: 16. The germline gives CDR1 SGHRS, CDR2 YFSETQ. The CDR3 loop reads CASSGLTGQGFRHTEAFF. CDR3 bases: TGCGCCAGCAGCGGACTGACGGGACAGGGCTTTAGGCACACTGAAGCTTTCTTT.

This chain uses TRBV27 with TRBJ1-5; 9 nucleotides match TRBD1. J was trimmed by 5 bases and V by 6 bases; bases with no gene match: 8. CDR3 length: 15 residues. CDR1 and CDR2 (germline): MNHEY, SMNVEV (reference sequence). CDR3 in amino acids: CASRIQGAKDQPQHF. CDR3 bases: TGTGCCAGCAGGATACAGGGGGCCAAGGATCAGCCCCAGCATTTT.

The CDR3 here is CASSPTGGEGYEQYF. DNA of the CDR3: TGTGCCAGCAGCCCGACAGGGGGAGAGGGCTACGAGCAGTACTTC. The rearrangement joins TRBV7-9 to TRBJ2-7; TRBD1 aligns across 9 bases. J was trimmed by 3 bases and V by 5 bases; bases with no gene match: 8. Per the germline V gene, CDR1 is SEHNR and CDR2 is FQNEAQ (reference sequence). The CDR3 extends over 15 amino acids.

In its sample, this clone was seen a few times. The rearrangement joins TRBV28 to TRBJ1-5; 7 bases fit TRBD1. The CDR3 is 16 amino acids. J was trimmed by 1 base and V by 4 bases; bases with no gene match: 7. The germline gives CDR1 MDHEN, CDR2 SYDVKM. This chain's CDR3 is CASSYHRGLSNQPQHF. The CDR3 bases are TGTGCCAGCAGTTACCACAGGGGTTTGAGCAATCAGCCCCAGCATTTT.

The CDR3 DNA reads TGCAGCGTTGCGACAGGACAGGGCAACACTGAAGCTTTCTTT. This sequence encodes CSVATGQGNTEAFF. The gene calls are TRBV29-1 and TRBJ1-1; TRBD1 agrees at 8 bases. The CDR3 totals 14 residues. Germline CDR1 and CDR2: SQVTM and ANQGSEA. With V trimmed by 4 bases and J by 2 bases, 6 bases remained unmatched.

The gene calls are TRBV18 and TRBJ1-1; 7 bases align to TRBD1. J lost 7 bases, V lost 6 bases, and 8 bases had no gene match. The CDR3 loop spans 13 amino acids. The germline V gene has CDR1 KGHSH and CDR2 LQKENI. CDR3 sequence: CASSGGTELEAFF. The CDR3 nucleotides read TGTGCCAGCTCGGGTGGGACAGAGCTTGAAGCTTTCTTT.

In this sample, this clone turned up a few times. The rearrangement uses TRBV6-5 and TRBJ1-6; the D gene is possibly TRBD1 (5 bases). The CDR3 has 11 amino acids. The V and J ends lost 10 bases and 11 bases respectively, with 12 bases between them. The germline V gene has CDR1 MNHEY and CDR2 SVGAGI. Here the CDR3 reads CATQGTPPLHF. CDR3 coding DNA: TGTGCCACCCAGGGAACACCACCCCTCCACTTT.

With regard to this clone: A much more abundant neighbour one base away suggests this may be a read error. Different DNA sequences within this sample yield the same CDR3. The chain has TRBV28 and TRBJ1-2; TRBD1 might be the D (5 bases). Germline V gene data show CDR1 as MDHEN and CDR2 as SYDVKM. The CDR3 contains 13 residues. V gave up 3 bases and J gave up 2 bases, with 7 bases separating them. CDR3 nucleotides: TGTGCCAGCAGTTTGGCAGGGAACTATGGCTACACCTTC. This codes for CASSLAGNYGYTF.

The chain has TRBV27 and TRBJ2-7; D is undetermined. Germline V gene sequence: CDR1 MNHEY, CDR2 SMNVEV (reference sequence). This CDR3 contains 15 residues. The V and J ends lost 6 bases and 2 bases respectively, with 17 bases between them. CDR3 loop: CASSALRNRAYEQYF. In nucleotides, the CDR3 is TGTGCCAGCAGCGCCTTAAGGAACAGAGCCTACGAGCAGTACTTC.

This clone was counted only a few times. This chain connects TRBV11-2 to TRBJ2-7, with 13 bases fitting TRBD2. Germline CDR1 is SGHAT and CDR2 is FQNNGV. CDR3 length: 17 amino acids. Trimming took 5 bases from V and 4 from J; bases not matched to a gene: 11. The CDR3 region is CASSPGLAGVLRYEQYF. CDR3 nucleotide sequence: TGTGCCAGCAGCCCCGGACTAGCGGGGGTCCTGCGATACGAGCAGTACTTC.

The chain is built from TRBV5-4 and TRBJ2-6, with 7 bases aligning to TRBD1. CDR1 is SGHNT and CDR2 is YYREEE in the germline V gene (reference sequence). Trimming at V came to 3 bases and at J to 0 bases, leaving 0 bases not matched to a gene. This CDR3 region has 15 residues. The CDR3: CASSWDSSGANVLTF. Here the CDR3 DNA reads TGTGCCAGCAGCTGGGACAGCTCTGGGGCCAACGTCCTGACTTTC.

The V gene is TRBV27, the J gene TRBJ2-4; TRBD1 matches 7 bases. With 6 bases clipped from V and 9 bases from J, the junction kept 8 bases outside the gene matches. This CDR3 comprises 13 residues. Germline V gene lookup returns CDR1 MNHEY and CDR2 SMNVEV (reference sequence). CDR3 in DNA: TGTGCCAGCAGCGAACAGGGGACGGGCATTCAGTACTTC. Its translation is CASSEQGTGIQYF.

The V and J genes are TRBV19 and TRBJ2-1; 8 bases align to TRBD1. There are 15 residues in the CDR3. The V gene end was trimmed by 5 bases and the J gene end by 2 bases; junction bases not matched to a gene: 5. Germline V gene lookup returns CDR1 LNHDA and CDR2 SQIVND (reference sequence). CDR3 sequence (DNA): TGTGCCAGTAGTTCCAGGGGGCAAACCTACAATGAGCAGTTCTTC. Its protein is CASSSRGQTYNEQFF. The full variable domain, rest sourced from reference TRBV19 and TRBJ2-1, is DGGITQSPKYLFRKEGQNVTLSCEQNLNHDAMYWYRQDPGQGLRLIYYSQIVNDFQKGDIAEGYSVSREKKESFPLTVTSAQKNPTAFYLCASSSRGQTYNEQFFGPGTRLTVL.

The chain couples TRBV5-8 to TRBJ1-1; 12 positions match TRBD1. V shed 3 bases and J 6 bases; nucleotides not matched to a gene: 3. Germline CDR1 SGHTS, CDR2 YDEGEE. This CDR3 comprises 14 residues. Here the CDR3 reads CASSWGQGAAEAFF. In nucleotides, the CDR3 is TGTGCCAGCAGCTGGGGACAGGGGGCGGCTGAAGCTTTCTTT.

This clone has only a few counts. The rearrangement uses TRBV6-5 and TRBJ1-1; D not resolved. This CDR3 spans 16 amino acids. The germline V and J ends were trimmed by 0 bases and 0 bases, with 11 bases remaining between them. Germline CDR1 reads MNHEY; CDR2 reads SVGAGI. The CDR3 loop reads CASSYSRNVMNTEAFF. CDR3 in DNA: TGTGCCAGCAGTTACTCGAGGAATGTCATGAACACTGAAGCTTTCTTT.

V gene TRBV19 combines with J gene TRBJ2-7; D may be TRBD2 (5 bases). CDR3 length equals 15 residues. V was trimmed by 1 base and J by 0 bases, leaving 10 bases between them. The germline gives CDR1 LNHDA, CDR2 SQIVND (reference sequence). CDR3 loop: CASSIATGSSYEQYF. In nucleotides, the CDR3 is TGTGCCAGTAGTATAGCGACGGGGAGCTCCTACGAGCAGTACTTC.

V gene TRBV5-4 combines with J gene TRBJ2-1, with D perhaps TRBD2 (7 bases). There are 16 residues in the CDR3. The germline gives CDR1 SGHNT, CDR2 YYREEE (reference sequence). Trimming removed 1 base from V and 5 bases from J, with 16 bases in between. CDR3: CASSLRGGGAHNEQFF. DNA of the CDR3: TGTGCCAGCAGCTTGCGGGGAGGGGGGGCCCACAATGAGCAGTTCTTC.